This TCR beta chain originates from a study of human T cells and chemical hapten exposure. The V gene's germline CDR1 is ENHRY and CDR2 SYGVKD. This CDR3 contains 14 residues. Trimming took 10 bases from V and 4 from J; bases not matched to a gene: 11. TCRdb re-called the RACE reads through MiXCR, storing one row per CDR3 protein. The sample has 350,000 to 400,000 distinct CDR3 sequences, about 6% seen once. As to time point: patch test 2, 6 weeks after DPC sensitization. Sample treatment: therapeutic diphenylcyclopropenone sensitization with weekly scalp DPC. This clonotype was observed at least ten times.

This chain links TRBV10-3 with TRBJ2-7; 9 bases align to TRBD1. Here the sequenced sample was whole blood, taken in connection with sensitization to the hapten diphenylcyclopropenone (DPC). This TCR derives from a woman under 30 with alopecia areata. Some clones in this sample may be carry-over from other donors' samples. CDR3 residues: CATLPQDRGYEQYF. CDR3 in DNA: TGTGCCACACTACCCCAGGACAGGGGTTACGAGCAGTACTTC.